This T cell receptor (beta chain) was sequenced for a study of human T cells and chemical hapten exposure. Overall study results and limits: Expanded TCRs created a significantly greater count of big CDR3 similarity clusters than controls did.

As to this clonotype: Antigen specificity is unknown.

The CDR3 length is 11 residues. CDR1 and CDR2 (germline): ENHRY, SYGVKD. The germline V and J ends were trimmed by 10 bases and 6 bases, with 9 bases remaining between them. This sample's time point: pre-sensitization, week 0. Treatment here: therapeutic diphenylcyclopropenone sensitization with weekly scalp DPC. TCRdb re-called the RACE reads with MiXCR, one entry per CDR3 protein. The sample comprises roughly 260,000 distinct CDR3 sequences, 7.5% to 10% of which are singletons, and over 2% rests with the top ten. The chain joins TRBV10-3 to TRBJ2-2; D is perhaps TRBD2 (6 bases). Sequencing was performed on whole blood, taken in connection with sensitization to the hapten diphenylcyclopropenone (DPC). This TCR came from a middle-aged woman with alopecia areata. Some clones in this sample may be carry-over from other donors' samples. CDR3 nucleotide sequence: TGTGCCACGGAGGGGTCCGGGGAGCTGTTTTTT. Translated: CATEGSGELFF.